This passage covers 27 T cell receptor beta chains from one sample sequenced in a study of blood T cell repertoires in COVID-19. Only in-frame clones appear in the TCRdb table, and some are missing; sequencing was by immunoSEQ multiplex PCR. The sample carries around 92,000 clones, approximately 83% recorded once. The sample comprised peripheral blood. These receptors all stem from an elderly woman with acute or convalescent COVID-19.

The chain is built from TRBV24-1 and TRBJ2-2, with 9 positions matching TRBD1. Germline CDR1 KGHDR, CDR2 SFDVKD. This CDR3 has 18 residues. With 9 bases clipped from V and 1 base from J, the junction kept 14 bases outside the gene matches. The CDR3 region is CATRSRSGTGMNTGELFF. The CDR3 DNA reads TGTGCCACCCGCTCTCGTTCCGGGACAGGGATGAACACCGGGGAGCTGTTTTTT.

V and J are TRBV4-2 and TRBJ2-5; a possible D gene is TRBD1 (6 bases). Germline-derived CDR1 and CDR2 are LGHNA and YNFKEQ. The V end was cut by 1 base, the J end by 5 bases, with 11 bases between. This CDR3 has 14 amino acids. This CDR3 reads CASSQGGGIETQYF. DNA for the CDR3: TGTGCCAGCAGCCAAGGAGGGGGAATTGAGACCCAGTACTTC.

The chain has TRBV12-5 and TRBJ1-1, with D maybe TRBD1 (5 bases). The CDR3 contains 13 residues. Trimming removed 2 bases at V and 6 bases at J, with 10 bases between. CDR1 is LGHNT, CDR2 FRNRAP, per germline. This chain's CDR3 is CASGLRGDSEAFF. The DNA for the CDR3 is TGTGCTAGTGGTTTGCGGGGGGACTCTGAAGCTTTCTTT.

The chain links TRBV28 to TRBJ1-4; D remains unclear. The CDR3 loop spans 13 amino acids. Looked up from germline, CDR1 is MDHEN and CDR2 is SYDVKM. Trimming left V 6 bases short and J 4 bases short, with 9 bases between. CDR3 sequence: CASRTGFNEKLFF. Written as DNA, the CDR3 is TGTGCCAGCAGAACCGGGTTTAATGAAAAACTGTTTTTT.

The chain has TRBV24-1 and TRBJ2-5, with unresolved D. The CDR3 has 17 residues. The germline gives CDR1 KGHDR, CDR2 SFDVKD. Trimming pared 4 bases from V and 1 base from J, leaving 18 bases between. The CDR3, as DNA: TGTGCCACCAGTGACCCCGTGGGCCCGCCCGGCCAAGAGACCCAGTACTTC. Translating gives CATSDPVGPPGQETQYF.

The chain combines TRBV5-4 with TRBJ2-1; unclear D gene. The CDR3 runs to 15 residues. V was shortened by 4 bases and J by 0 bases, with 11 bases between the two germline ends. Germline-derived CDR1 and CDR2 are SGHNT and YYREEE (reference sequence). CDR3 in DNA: TGTGCCAGCAGCAAAGACTCAAACTCCTACAATGAGCAGTTCTTC. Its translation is CASSKDSNSYNEQFF.

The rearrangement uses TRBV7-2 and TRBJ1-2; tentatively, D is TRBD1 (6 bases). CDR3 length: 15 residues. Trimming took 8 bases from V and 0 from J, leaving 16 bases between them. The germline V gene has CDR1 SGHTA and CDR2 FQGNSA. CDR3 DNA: TGTGCCAGCGGTCGCGTGGCAGGGGCTAACTATGGCTACACCTTC. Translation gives CASGRVAGANYGYTF.

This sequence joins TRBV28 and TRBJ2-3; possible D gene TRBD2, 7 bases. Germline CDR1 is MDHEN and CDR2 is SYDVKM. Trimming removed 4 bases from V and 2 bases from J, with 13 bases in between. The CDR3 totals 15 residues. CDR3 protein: CASSSRGGPTDTQYF. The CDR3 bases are TGTGCCAGCAGTTCGAGGGGGGGGCCCACAGATACGCAGTATTTT.

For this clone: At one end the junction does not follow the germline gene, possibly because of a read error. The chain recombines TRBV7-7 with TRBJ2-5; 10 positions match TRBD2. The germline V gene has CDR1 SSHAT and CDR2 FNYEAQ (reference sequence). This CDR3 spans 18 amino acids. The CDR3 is CASSLGLAGATYQETQYF. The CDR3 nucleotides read TGTGCTAGCAGCTTAGGGCTAGCGGGAGCCACGTACCAAGAGACCCAGTACTTC.

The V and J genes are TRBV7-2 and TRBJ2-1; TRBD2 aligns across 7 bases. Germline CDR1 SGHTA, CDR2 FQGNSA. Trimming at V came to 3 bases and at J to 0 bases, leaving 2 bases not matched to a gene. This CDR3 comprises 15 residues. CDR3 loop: CASSFLAASYNEQFF. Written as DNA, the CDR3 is TGTGCCAGCAGCTTCCTAGCGGCCTCCTACAATGAGCAGTTCTTC.

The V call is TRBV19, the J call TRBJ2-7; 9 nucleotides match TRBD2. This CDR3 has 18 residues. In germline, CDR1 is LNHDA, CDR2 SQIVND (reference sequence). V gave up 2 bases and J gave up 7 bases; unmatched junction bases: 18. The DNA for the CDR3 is TGTGCCAGTAGTATAAGAGGAACTAGCGGGCCTCTGAGAGGGGAGCAGTACTTC. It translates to CASSIRGTSGPLRGEQYF. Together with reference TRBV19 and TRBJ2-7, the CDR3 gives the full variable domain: DGGITQSPKYLFRKEGQNVTLSCEQNLNHDAMYWYRQDPGQGLRLIYYSQIVNDFQKGDIAEGYSVSREKKESFPLTVTSAQKNPTAFYLCASSIRGTSGPLRGEQYFGPGTRLTVT.

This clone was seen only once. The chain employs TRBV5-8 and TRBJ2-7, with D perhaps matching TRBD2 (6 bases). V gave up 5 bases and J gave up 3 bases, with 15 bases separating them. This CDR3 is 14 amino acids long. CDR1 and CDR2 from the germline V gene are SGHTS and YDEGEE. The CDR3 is CASRWGGDDYEQYF. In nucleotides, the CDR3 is TGTGCCAGCAGGTGGGGCGGGGACGACTACGAGCAGTACTTC.

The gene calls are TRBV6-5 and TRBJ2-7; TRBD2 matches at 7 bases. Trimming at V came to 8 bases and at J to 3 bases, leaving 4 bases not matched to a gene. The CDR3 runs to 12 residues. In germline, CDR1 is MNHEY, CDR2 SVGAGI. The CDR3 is CASRVAGYEQYF. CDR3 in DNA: TGTGCCAGCCGGGTAGCGGGCTACGAGCAGTACTTC.

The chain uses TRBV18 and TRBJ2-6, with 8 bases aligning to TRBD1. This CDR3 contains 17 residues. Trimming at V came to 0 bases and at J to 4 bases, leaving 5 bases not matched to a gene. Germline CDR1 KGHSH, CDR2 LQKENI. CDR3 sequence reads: CASSPPTGGTGANVLTF. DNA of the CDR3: TGTGCCAGCTCACCACCAACAGGGGGAACGGGGGCCAACGTCCTGACTTTC.

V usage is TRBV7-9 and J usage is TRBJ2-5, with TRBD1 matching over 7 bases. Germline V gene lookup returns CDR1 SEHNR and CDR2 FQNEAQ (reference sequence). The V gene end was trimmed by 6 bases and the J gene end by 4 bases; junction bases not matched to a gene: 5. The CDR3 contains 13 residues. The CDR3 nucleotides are TGTGCCAGCAGTATACAGGGGCCAGAGACCCAGTACTTC. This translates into CASSIQGPETQYF.

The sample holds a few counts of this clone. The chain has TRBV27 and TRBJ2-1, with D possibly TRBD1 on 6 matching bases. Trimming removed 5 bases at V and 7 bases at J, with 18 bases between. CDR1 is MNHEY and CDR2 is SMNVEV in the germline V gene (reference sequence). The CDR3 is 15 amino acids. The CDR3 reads CASSPIALGTNEQFF. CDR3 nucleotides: TGTGCCAGCAGTCCCATCGCACTAGGGACAAATGAGCAGTTCTTC.

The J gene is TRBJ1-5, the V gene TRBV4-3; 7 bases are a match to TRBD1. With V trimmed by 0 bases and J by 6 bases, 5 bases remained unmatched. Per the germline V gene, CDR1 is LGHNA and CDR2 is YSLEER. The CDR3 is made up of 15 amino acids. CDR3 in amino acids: CASSQDLTGTQPQHF. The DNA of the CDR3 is TGCGCCAGCAGCCAAGATCTGACAGGGACTCAGCCCCAGCATTTT.

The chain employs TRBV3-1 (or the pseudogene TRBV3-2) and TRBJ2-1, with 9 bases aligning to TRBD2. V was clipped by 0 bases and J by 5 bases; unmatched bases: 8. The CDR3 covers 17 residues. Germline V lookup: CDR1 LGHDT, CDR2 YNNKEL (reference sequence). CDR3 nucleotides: TGTGCCAGCAGCCAAGATCTTGGGCTAGCGGGGAACAATGAGCAGTTCTTC. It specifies CASSQDLGLAGNNEQFF.

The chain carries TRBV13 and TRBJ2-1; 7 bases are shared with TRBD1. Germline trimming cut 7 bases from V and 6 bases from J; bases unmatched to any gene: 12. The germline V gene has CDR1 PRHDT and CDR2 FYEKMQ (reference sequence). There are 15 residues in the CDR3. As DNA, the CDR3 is TGTGCCAGCACCGCAACAGGGGTTTCTACCAATGAGCAGTTCTTC. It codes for CASTATGVSTNEQFF.

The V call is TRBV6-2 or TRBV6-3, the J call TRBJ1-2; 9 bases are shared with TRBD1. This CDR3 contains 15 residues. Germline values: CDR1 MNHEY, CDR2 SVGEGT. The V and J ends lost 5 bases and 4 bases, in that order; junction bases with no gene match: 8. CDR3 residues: CASSIPGQGIYGYTF. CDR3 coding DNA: TGTGCCAGCAGTATCCCGGGACAGGGAATCTATGGCTACACCTTC.

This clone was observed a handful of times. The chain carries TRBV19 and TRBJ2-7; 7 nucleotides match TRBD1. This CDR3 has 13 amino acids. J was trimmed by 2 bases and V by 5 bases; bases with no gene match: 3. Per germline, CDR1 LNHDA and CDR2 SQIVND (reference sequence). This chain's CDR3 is CASSFGTAYEQYF. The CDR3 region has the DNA TGTGCCAGTAGTTTCGGGACAGCCTACGAGCAGTACTTC.

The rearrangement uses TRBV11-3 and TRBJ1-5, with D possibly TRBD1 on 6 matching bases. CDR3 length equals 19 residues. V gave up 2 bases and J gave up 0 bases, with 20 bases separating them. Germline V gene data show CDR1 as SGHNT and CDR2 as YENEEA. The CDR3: CASSLLRPGTQYSNQPQHF. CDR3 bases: TGTGCCAGCAGCTTACTCCGACCCGGGACACAATATAGCAATCAGCCCCAGCATTTT.

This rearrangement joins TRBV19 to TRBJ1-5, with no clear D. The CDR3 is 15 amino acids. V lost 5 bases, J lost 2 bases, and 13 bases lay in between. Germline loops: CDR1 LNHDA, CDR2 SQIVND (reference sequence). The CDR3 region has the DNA TGTGCCAGTAGTTGGGCCGAGAAGGGCAATCAGCCCCAGCATTTT. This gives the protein CASSWAEKGNQPQHF.

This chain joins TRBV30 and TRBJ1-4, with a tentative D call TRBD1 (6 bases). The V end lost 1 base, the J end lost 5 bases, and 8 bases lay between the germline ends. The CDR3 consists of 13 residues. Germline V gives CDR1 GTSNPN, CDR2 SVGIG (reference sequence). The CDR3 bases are TGTGCCTGGAGTGGGACAGAGAATGAAAAACTGTTTTTT. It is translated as CAWSGTENEKLFF.

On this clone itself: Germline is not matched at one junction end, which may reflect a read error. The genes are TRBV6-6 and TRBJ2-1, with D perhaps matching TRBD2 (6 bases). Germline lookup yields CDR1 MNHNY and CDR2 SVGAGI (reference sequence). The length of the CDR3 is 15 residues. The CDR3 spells CASRRDFSSDNEQFF. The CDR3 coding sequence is TGTGCCAGCAGAAGGGACTTCTCCTCCGACAATGAGCAGTTCTTC.

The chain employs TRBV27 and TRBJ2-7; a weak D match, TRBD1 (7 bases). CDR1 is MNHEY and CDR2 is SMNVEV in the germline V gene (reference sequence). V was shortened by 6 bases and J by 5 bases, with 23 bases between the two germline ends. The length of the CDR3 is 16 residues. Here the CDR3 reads CASSPNRGGTVHEQYF. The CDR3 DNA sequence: TGTGCCAGCAGCCCGAACCGGGGCGGGACAGTCCACGAGCAGTACTTC.

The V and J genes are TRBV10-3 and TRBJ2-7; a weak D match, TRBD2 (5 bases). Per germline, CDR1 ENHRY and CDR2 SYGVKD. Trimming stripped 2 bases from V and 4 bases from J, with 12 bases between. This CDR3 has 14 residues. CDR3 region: CAISEGPSGYEQYF. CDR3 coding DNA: TGTGCCATCAGTGAGGGACCCAGCGGTTACGAGCAGTACTTC.